The clone carrying this T cell receptor (beta chain) was seen only once. Antigen unknown. The split of CD4+ cells yielded CD45RA+ naive and CD45RA-negative memory subsets. The data stem from a study of shared clonotypes between healthy human individuals. Germline CDR1 MNHEY, CDR2 SMNVEV (reference sequence). This CDR3 is built from 15 residues. V gave up 7 bases and J gave up 6 bases, with 21 bases separating them. The authors split each subset's genomic DNA evenly across several immunoSEQ plates. TCRdb's copy holds only in-frame clones and misses some; the assay was immunoSEQ multiplex PCR. The sample consists of 2,500,000 or so clones, roughly 92% of them appearing once. Study-wide results and caveats: Few donors restricted represented genetic and exposure-history diversity.

What was sequenced was naive CD4+ T cells from PBMCs. The subset here: CD45RA+ positively selected. The TCR was taken from a man aged 18 to 30 in good health. Some clones in this sample may be carry-over from other donors' samples. The chain is built from TRBV27 and TRBJ1-2, with D maybe TRBD1 (6 bases). The CDR3 sequence: CASTPSQGRIDGYTF. DNA of the CDR3: TGTGCCAGCACCCCTAGTCAGGGGAGGATTGATGGCTACACCTTC.